This is a list of T cell receptor beta chains from one sample in a study of OX40 agonist ivuxolimab in advanced cancers. Some clones are missing from TCRdb's copy, which holds only in-frame ones; the method was immunoSEQ multiplex PCR. The data hold over 45,000 clones, with about 82% observed a single time. Sequenced material: CD4+ or CD8+ T cells sorted from blood, taken in a trial of the OX40 agonist ivuxolimab. The source of these receptors is an adult with an advanced solid tumor such as melanoma, head and neck, liver or kidney cancer. The CDR3 runs from the conserved cysteine through the conserved F or W. Each record gives: J gene, clone size, CDR3 length, V gene, D gene, CDR3 protein, CDR3 DNA. The D gene is left open where the match is weak. Clone size is not always given. Where it is, it says once, few, many or a class for expanded clones.

TRBJ2-7 - 15 TRBV2 TRBD2 CASSLLGLAAYEQYF TGTGCCAGCAGCCTCCTGGGACTAGCGGCCTACGAGCAGTACTTC
TRBJ1-1 - 13 TRBV2 - CASSDRVRTEAFF TGTGCCAGCAGTGATAGGGTAAGAACTGAAGCTTTCTTT
TRBJ2-5 - 13 TRBV19 - CASTPRAGETQYF TGTGCCAGTACCCCACGGGCGGGGGAGACCCAGTACTTC
TRBJ2-7 - 11 TRBV28 - CASSLRYEQYF TGTGCCAGCAGTCTTCGGTACGAGCAGTACTTC
TRBJ2-4 few 14 TRBV4-3 - CASSQETTKNIQYF TGCGCCAGCAGCCAAGAGACTACTAAAAACATTCAGTACTTC
TRBJ1-2 - 14 TRBV27 - CASSFSQGPYGYTF TGTGCCAGCAGTTTTTCCCAGGGCCCCTATGGCTACACCTTC
TRBJ1-6 - 15 TRBV18 TRBD1 CASSRITGENSPLHF TGTGCCAGCTCACGTATAACAGGGGAAAATTCACCCCTCCACTTT
TRBJ2-7 - 17 TRBV11-3 - CASSLDLGLAETYEQYF TGTGCCAGCAGCTTAGATCTAGGGCTAGCAGAAACCTACGAGCAGTACTTC
TRBJ2-7 - 15 TRBV18 - CASSPYEGFAYEQYF TGTGCCAGCTCACCCTACGAGGGGTTCGCCTACGAGCAGTACTTC
TRBJ1-5 - 13 TRBV6-1 TRBD1 CASSGDRGQPQHF TGTGCCAGCAGCGGGGACAGGGGTCAGCCCCAGCATTTT
TRBJ1-2 - 13 TRBV19 - CASSKDTQGWYTF TGTGCCAGTAGTAAAGACACCCAAGGATGGTACACCTTC
TRBJ1-3 - 17 TRBV5-1 TRBD1 CASSTGQGATSGNTIYF TGCGCCAGCAGCACCGGACAGGGGGCGACCTCTGGAAACACCATATATTTT
TRBJ2-5 - 14 TRBV5-6 - CASSYRGLQETQYF TGTGCCAGCAGCTACAGGGGACTACAAGAGACCCAGTACTTC
TRBJ1-1 - 14 TRBV29-1 TRBD1 CSVERQGRNTEAFF TGCAGCGTTGAGCGACAGGGGAGGAACACTGAAGCTTTCTTT
TRBJ2-3 once 16 TRBV7-9 - CASSKTSFAGADTQYF TGTGCCAGCAGCAAAACGAGCTTCGCGGGGGCGGATACGCAGTATTTT